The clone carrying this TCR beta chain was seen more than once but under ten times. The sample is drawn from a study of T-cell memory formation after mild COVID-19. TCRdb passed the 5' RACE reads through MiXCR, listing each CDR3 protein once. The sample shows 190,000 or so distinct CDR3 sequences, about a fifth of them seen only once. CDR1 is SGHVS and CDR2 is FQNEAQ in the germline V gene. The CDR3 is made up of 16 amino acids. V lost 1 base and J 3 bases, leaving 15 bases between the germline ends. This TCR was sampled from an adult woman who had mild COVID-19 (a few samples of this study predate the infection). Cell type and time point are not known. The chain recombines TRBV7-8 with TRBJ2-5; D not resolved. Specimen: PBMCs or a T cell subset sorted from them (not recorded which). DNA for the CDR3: TGTGCCAGCAGCTTAGTTCCCCAAGACTGGGAAGAGACCCAGTACTTC. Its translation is CASSLVPQDWEETQYF.